The 25 T cell receptor beta chains reported below all come from one sample, sequenced in a study of CD8 T cells in ankylosing spondylitis. TCRdb passed the 5' RACE reads through MiXCR, listing each CDR3 protein once. The sample lists roughly 280,000 distinct CDR3 sequences, about 19% occurring once. Sequenced: blood, either unsorted or a sorted T cell fraction (not recorded which). These receptors were obtained from a male donor with ankylosing spondylitis or in good health (not recorded which).

The chain combines TRBV19 with TRBJ1-6; no firm D call. Trimming removed 3 bases from V and 9 bases from J, with 12 bases in between. From germline, CDR1 is LNHDA and CDR2 SQIVND (reference sequence). This CDR3 has 14 residues. The CDR3 spells CASSIVPFASPLHF. Written as DNA, the CDR3 is TGTGCCAGTAGTATTGTACCCTTTGCTTCACCCCTCCACTTT.

This clonotype has just a few counts. This chain uses TRBV20-1 with TRBJ2-7, with TRBD1 identical over 9 bases. With 5 bases clipped from V and 5 bases from J, the junction kept 4 bases outside the gene matches. This CDR3 is built from 12 residues. Germline V gene sequence: CDR1 DFQATT, CDR2 SNEGSKA (reference sequence). The DNA for the CDR3 is TGCAGTGCTCGACAGGGGGACCACGAGCAGTACGTC. Translating it yields CSARQGDHEQYV.

V and J are TRBV28 and TRBJ1-2; D gene uncertain. The CDR3 loop spans 12 amino acids. The ends were cut back, 2 bases at V and 4 bases at J, with 5 bases in the middle. The germline gives CDR1 MDHEN, CDR2 SYDVKM. The CDR3 DNA is TGTGCCAGCAGTTTACGCTTCTATGGCTACACCTTC. Residues: CASSLRFYGYTF.

This clonotype was detected only once. The chain combines TRBV27 with TRBJ2-5; 7 bases align to TRBD2. The germline CDR1 and CDR2 sequences are MNHEY and SMNVEV (reference sequence). Losses at the gene ends were 6 bases for V and 1 base for J; bases not matched to a gene: 5. This CDR3 contains 14 residues. The CDR3 reads CASRPLAVQETQYF. CDR3 in DNA: TGTGCCAGCAGACCCCTAGCGGTCCAAGAGACCCAGTACTTC.

V is TRBV15 and J is TRBJ1-1, with D uncertain. This CDR3 comprises 13 residues. The germline V gene encodes CDR1 LNHNV and CDR2 YYDKDF (reference sequence). V was clipped by 4 bases and J by 1 base, with 7 bases between them. CDR3 sequence: CATSTKQNTEAFF. Written as DNA, the CDR3 is TGTGCCACCAGCACTAAACAGAACACTGAAGCTTTCTTT.

This chain uses TRBV20-1 with TRBJ1-3; 9 bases are a match to TRBD1. The junction had 4 bases not matched to a gene; V was cut back by 2 bases and J by 8 bases. The CDR3 is 13 residues long. Looked up from germline, CDR1 is DFQATT and CDR2 is SNEGSKA (reference sequence). The CDR3 loop is CSARRTGADTIYF. As DNA, the CDR3 is TGCAGTGCTAGACGGACAGGGGCGGACACCATATATTTT.

This clonotype was observed a few times. CDR3 coding DNA: TGTGCCAGCAGTGAAGTAACTCCTCTCCACTTT. It is translated as CASSEVTPLHF. The V gene is TRBV6-1, the J gene TRBJ1-6, with no clear D. CDR3 length equals 11 residues. CDR1 and CDR2 (germline): MNHNS, SASEGT. V was pared by 1 base and J by 16 bases, with 8 bases between.

This chain connects TRBV6-6 to TRBJ1-2; 8 bases match TRBD1. The CDR3 has 13 amino acids. Per germline, CDR1 MNHNY and CDR2 SVGAGI (reference sequence). V shed 2 bases, J shed 6 bases, and the junction held 2 bases outside the gene matches. As DNA, the CDR3 is TGTGCCAGCAGTTACGGACAGGGAAATGGCTACACCTTC. It specifies CASSYGQGNGYTF.

This sequence joins TRBV5-1 and TRBJ2-3; D ambiguous. This CDR3 spans 14 amino acids. Germline assignment: CDR1 SGHRS and CDR2 YFSETQ. V dropped 0 bases and J dropped 5 bases, with 10 bases sitting between them. The CDR3 loop is CASSLVVGGDTQYF. CDR3 in DNA: TGCGCCAGCAGCTTGGTAGTTGGTGGAGATACGCAGTATTTT.

The chain uses TRBV9 and TRBJ2-1; D may be TRBD2 (7 bases). This CDR3 comprises 15 residues. The germline V gene encodes CDR1 SGDLS and CDR2 YYNGEE. The ends were cut back, 3 bases at V and 0 bases at J, with 10 bases in the middle. In nucleotides, the CDR3 is TGTGCCAGCAGCGCCGGGGGGCTCTCCTACAATGAGCAGTTCTTC. Amino acids: CASSAGGLSYNEQFF. Full variable domain (rest looked up from reference TRBV9 and TRBJ2-1): DSGVTQTPKHLITATGQRVTLRCSPRSGDLSVYWYQQSLDQGLQFLIQYYNGEERAKGNILERFSAQQFPDLHSELNLSSLELGDSALYFCASSAGGLSYNEQFFGPGTRLTVL.

This clonotype appeared a few times. The chain carries TRBV2 and TRBJ2-4, with TRBD1 identical over 9 bases. CDR1 and CDR2 (germline): SNHLY, FYNNEI. There are 13 residues in the CDR3. Trimming cost V 9 bases and J 9 bases; bases outside gene matches: 9. This CDR3 is CASFRDREGIQYF. CDR3 bases: TGTGCCAGTTTCAGGGACAGGGAGGGCATTCAGTACTTC.

This clonotype was seen more than once but under ten times. The chain combines TRBV12-3 or TRBV12-4 with TRBJ1-5, with D uncertain. This CDR3 is built from 14 residues. Trimming shortened V by 3 bases and J by 4 bases, and 10 bases separated the two germline ends. The CDR3 sequence: CASSFLTQNQPQHF. CDR3 bases: TGTGCCAGCAGTTTTTTGACACAGAATCAGCCCCAGCATTTT.

For the CDR3, the DNA is TGTGCCAGCAGTGATGATATTCAGGGGGCGCGGTGGACAGATACGCAGTATTTT. It codes for CASSDDIQGARWTDTQYF. The gene calls are TRBV25-1 and TRBJ2-3; 8 bases fit TRBD1. CDR1 MGHDK and CDR2 SYGVNS come from the germline V gene. V was clipped by 3 bases and J by 3 bases; unmatched bases: 14. There are 18 residues in the CDR3.

This clonotype was recorded a few times. V usage is TRBV29-1 and J usage is TRBJ2-1; maybe TRBD2 (7 bases). Germline V lookup: CDR1 SQVTM, CDR2 ANQGSEA. The CDR3 contains 14 residues. V gave up 7 bases and J gave up 5 bases, with 18 bases separating them. The CDR3 reads CSAPPPGGHNEQFF. The CDR3 DNA is TGCAGCGCCCCCCCGCCGGGGGGCCACAATGAGCAGTTCTTC.

The V gene is TRBV10-3, the J gene TRBJ1-6, with D hard to call. Germline V gene sequence: CDR1 ENHRY, CDR2 SYGVKD. The CDR3 runs 17 residues. Trimming left V 6 bases short and J 3 bases short, with 18 bases between. DNA of the CDR3: TGTGCCATCAGCCAAGCAGAGGGAGGCGGCTATAATTCACCCCTCCACTTT. This translates into CAISQAEGGGYNSPLHF.

This clonotype has only a few counts. The V gene is TRBV20-1, the J gene TRBJ2-1, with TRBD2 identical over 11 bases. The germline CDR1 and CDR2 sequences are DFQATT and SNEGSKA (reference sequence). Trimming removed 0 bases from V and 0 bases from J; junction bases left unmatched: 7. The CDR3 length is 18 residues. CDR3 sequence reads: CSARDVGTSGISYNEQFF. DNA for the CDR3: TGCAGTGCTAGAGATGTGGGGACTAGCGGCATCTCCTACAATGAGCAGTTCTTC.

The rearrangement links TRBV18 to TRBJ1-3; TRBD1 matches at 7 bases. CDR1 KGHSH and CDR2 LQKENI come from the germline V gene. The length of the CDR3 is 15 residues. V shed 10 bases and J 2 bases; nucleotides not matched to a gene: 11. In DNA, the CDR3 is TGTGCCACCCGACCCGGGACAGCGGCTGGAAACACCATATATTTT. Its protein is CATRPGTAAGNTIYF.

This clonotype was picked up a small number of times. The chain combines TRBV14 with TRBJ2-3; 7 bases align to TRBD1. The V and J ends lost 5 bases and 1 base, in that order; junction bases with no gene match: 9. The germline gives CDR1 SGHDN, CDR2 FVKESK. The CDR3 runs to 16 residues. The CDR3 DNA follows: TGTGCCAGCAGCTCTAGAGTGGGACAGCGCACAGATACGCAGTATTTT. Translated: CASSSRVGQRTDTQYF.

This clonotype was counted only a few times. This chain uses TRBV6-1 with TRBJ2-1, with 7 bases that match TRBD2. V trimming: 6 bases; J trimming: 6 bases; junction bases outside the gene matches: 14. Per germline, CDR1 MNHNS and CDR2 SASEGT. The CDR3 consists of 16 residues. The CDR3 protein is CASSPPRTSSGNEQFF. CDR3 nucleotide sequence: TGTGCCAGCAGCCCTCCCCGGACTAGTTCTGGCAATGAGCAGTTCTTC.

As DNA, the CDR3 is TGTGCCAGCAGTTATCTAGCAAGTGAGCAGTTCTTC. Translated: CASSYLASEQFF. The chain uses TRBV12-3 or TRBV12-4 and TRBJ2-1, with D possibly matching TRBD2 (5 bases). Deletions cut 4 bases from V and 9 bases from J, with 10 bases between. The CDR3 length is 12 residues.

The chain couples TRBV7-3 to TRBJ2-1; D is perhaps TRBD2 (5 bases). The CDR3 runs 15 residues. The germline gives CDR1 SGHTA, CDR2 FQGTGA. V dropped 9 bases and J dropped 6 bases, with 21 bases sitting between them. The CDR3 DNA reads TGTGCCAGGAGCCCCGGACTCCTCTGGGGCAATGAGCAGTTCTTC. This sequence encodes CARSPGLLWGNEQFF.

The chain recombines TRBV6-1 with TRBJ2-1; 8 nucleotides agree with TRBD2. Germline CDR1 is MNHNS and CDR2 is SASEGT. Trimming at V came to 5 bases and at J to 3 bases, leaving 6 bases not matched to a gene. There are 15 residues in the CDR3. CDR3 nucleotides: TGTGCCAGCAGTAAGCTAGCGGGTCACTACAATGAGCAGTTCTTC. Encoded protein: CASSKLAGHYNEQFF.

This clonotype was found many times. The V gene is TRBV6-2 or TRBV6-3, the J gene TRBJ1-2; TRBD1 aligns across 9 bases. There are 15 residues in the CDR3. Germline V gene data show CDR1 as MNHEY and CDR2 as SVGEGT. The trim removed 2 bases at V and 6 bases at J, leaving 7 bases unmatched. CDR3 sequence (DNA): TGTGCCAGCAGTTACCCAGGGACAGGGCATCATGGCTACACCTTC. Its translation is CASSYPGTGHHGYTF.

This clonotype came up a few times. The chain employs TRBV5-1 and TRBJ2-1, with 12 positions matching TRBD2. V lost 0 bases, J lost 13 bases, and 8 bases stayed unmatched. CDR1 SGHRS and CDR2 YFSETQ come from the germline V gene. This CDR3 comprises 15 residues. The DNA of the CDR3 is TGCGCCAGCAGCTTGGAACTAGCGGGGGGTCAATCACAGTTCTTC. Residues: CASSLELAGGQSQFF.

The chain recombines TRBV2 with TRBJ1-1; D uncertain. CDR1 SNHLY and CDR2 FYNNEI come from the germline V gene. V was pared by 3 bases and J by 2 bases, with 10 bases between. This CDR3 contains 14 residues. The CDR3 is CASSDVISNTEAFF. CDR3 in DNA: TGTGCCAGCAGTGATGTTATTTCTAACACTGAAGCTTTCTTT. Full variable domain (outside the CDR3, taken from reference TRBV2 and TRBJ1-1): EPEVTQTPSHQVTQMGQEVILRCVPISNHLYFYWYRQILGQKVEFLVSFYNNEISEKSEIFDDQFSVERPDGSNFTLKIRSTKLEDSAMYFCASSDVISNTEAFFGQGTRLTVV.